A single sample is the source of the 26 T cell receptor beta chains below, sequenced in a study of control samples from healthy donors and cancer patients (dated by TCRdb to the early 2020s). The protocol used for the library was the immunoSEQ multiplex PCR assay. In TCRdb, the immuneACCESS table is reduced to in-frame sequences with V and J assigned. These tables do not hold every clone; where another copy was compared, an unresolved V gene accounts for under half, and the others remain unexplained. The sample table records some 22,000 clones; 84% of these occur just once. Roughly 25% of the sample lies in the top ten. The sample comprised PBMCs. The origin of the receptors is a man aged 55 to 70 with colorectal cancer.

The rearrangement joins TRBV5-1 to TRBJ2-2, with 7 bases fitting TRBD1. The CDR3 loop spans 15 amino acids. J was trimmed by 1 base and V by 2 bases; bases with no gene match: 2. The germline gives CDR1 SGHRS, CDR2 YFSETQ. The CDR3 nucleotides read TGCGCCAGCAGCTTCCAGGGGGAGAACACCGGGGAGCTGTTTTTT. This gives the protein CASSFQGENTGELFF.

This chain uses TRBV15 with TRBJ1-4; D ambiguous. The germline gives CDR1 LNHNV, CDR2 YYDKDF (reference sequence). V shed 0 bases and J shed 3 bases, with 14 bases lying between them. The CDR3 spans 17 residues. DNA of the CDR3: TGTGCCACCAGCAGAGATAGTGGATGGGAATCTAATGAAAAACTGTTTTTT. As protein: CATSRDSGWESNEKLFF.

The CDR3 DNA reads as TGTGGGGGCTTGGGGGACATCTATAATTCACCCCTCCACTTT. This gives the protein CGGLGDIYNSPLHF. The chain links TRBV6-5 to TRBJ1-6, with TRBD1 as a possible D gene (6 bases). CDR3 size: 14 residues. Germline V gene sequence: CDR1 MNHEY, CDR2 SVGAGI.

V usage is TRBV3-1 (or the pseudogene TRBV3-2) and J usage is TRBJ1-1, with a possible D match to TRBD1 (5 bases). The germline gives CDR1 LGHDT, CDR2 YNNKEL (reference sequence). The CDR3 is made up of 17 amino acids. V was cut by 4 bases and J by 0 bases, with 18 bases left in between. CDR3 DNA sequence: TGTGCCAGCAGCCCCCCTGGGGCAGGGCTGATGAACACTGAAGCTTTCTTT. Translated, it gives CASSPPGAGLMNTEAFF.

The CDR3 DNA reads as TGTGCCAGCAGTGACTCCTCACTGGGGACTGAAGCTTTCTTT. It is translated as CASSDSSLGTEAFF. The V and J genes are TRBV6-4 and TRBJ1-1; D unclear. CDR3 length equals 14 residues. Germline-derived CDR1 and CDR2 are MRHNA and SNTAGT. V shed 0 bases and J shed 5 bases, with 10 bases lying between them.

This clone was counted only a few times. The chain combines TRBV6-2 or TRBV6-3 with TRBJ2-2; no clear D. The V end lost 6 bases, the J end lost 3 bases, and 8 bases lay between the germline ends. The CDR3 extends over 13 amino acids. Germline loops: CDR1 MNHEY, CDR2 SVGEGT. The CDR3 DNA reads TGTGCCAGCAGCCCCAGCCACACCGGGGAGCTGTTTTTT. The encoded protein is CASSPSHTGELFF.

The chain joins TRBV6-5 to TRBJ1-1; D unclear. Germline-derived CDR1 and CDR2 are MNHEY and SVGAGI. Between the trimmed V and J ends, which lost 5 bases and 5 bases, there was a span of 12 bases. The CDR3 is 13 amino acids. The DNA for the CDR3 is TGTGCCAGCAGTACGACGCCGCTTACTGAAGCTTTCTTT. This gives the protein CASSTTPLTEAFF.

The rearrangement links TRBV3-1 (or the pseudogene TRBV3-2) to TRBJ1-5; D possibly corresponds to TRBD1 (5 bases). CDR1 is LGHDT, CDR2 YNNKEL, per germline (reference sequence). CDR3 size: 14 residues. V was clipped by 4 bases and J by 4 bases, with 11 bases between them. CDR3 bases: TGTGCCAGCAGCCCCGGGACCTCTAATCAGCCCCAGCATTTT. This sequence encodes CASSPGTSNQPQHF.

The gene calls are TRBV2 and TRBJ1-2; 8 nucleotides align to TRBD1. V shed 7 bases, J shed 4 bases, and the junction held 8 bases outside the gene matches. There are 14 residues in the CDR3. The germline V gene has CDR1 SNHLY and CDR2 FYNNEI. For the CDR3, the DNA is TGTGCCAGCAAAGGACAGGGCTTAGGCTATGGCTACACCTTC. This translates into CASKGQGLGYGYTF. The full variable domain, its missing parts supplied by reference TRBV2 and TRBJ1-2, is EPEVTQTPSHQVTQMGQEVILRCVPISNHLYFYWYRQILGQKVEFLVSFYNNEISEKSEIFDDQFSVERPDGSNFTLKIRSTKLEDSAMYFCASKGQGLGYGYTFGSGTRLTVV.

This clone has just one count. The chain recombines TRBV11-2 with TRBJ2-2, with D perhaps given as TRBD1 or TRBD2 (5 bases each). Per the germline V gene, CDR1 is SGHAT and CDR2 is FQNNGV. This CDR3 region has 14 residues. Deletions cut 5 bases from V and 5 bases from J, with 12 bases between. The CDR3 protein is CASSHLGETGELFF. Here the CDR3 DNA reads TGTGCCAGCAGCCACTTGGGGGAAACCGGGGAGCTGTTTTTT.

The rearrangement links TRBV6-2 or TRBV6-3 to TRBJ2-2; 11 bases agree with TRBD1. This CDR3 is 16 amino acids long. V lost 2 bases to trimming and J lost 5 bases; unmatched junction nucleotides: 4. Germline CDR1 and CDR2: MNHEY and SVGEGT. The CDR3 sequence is CASSYGQGARTGELFF. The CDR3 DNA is TGTGCCAGCAGTTACGGACAGGGGGCGAGGACCGGGGAGCTGTTTTTT.

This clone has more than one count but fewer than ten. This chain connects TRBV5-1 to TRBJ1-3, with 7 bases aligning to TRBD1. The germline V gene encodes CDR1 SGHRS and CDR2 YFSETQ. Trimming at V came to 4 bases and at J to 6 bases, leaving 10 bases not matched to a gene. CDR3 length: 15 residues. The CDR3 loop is CASSPFRQGENTIYF. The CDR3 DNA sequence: TGCGCCAGCAGCCCCTTTCGACAGGGCGAAAACACCATATATTTT.

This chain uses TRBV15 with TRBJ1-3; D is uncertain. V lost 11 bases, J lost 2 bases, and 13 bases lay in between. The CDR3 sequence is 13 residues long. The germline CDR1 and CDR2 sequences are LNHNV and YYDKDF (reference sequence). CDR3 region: CASATSAGNTIYF. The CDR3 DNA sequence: TGTGCCTCCGCGACCTCTGCTGGAAACACCATATATTTT.

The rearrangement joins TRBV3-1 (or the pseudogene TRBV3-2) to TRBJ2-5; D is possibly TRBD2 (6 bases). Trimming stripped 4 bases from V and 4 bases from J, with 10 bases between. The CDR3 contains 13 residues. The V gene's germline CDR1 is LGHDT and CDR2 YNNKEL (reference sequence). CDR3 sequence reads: CASSRGEGETQYF. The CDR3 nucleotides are TGTGCCAGCAGCCGCGGGGAAGGAGAGACCCAGTACTTC.

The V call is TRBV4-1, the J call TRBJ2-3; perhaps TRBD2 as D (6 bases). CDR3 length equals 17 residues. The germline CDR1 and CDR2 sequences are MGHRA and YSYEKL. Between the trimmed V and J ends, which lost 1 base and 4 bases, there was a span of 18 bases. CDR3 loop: CASSQVAGGGVADTQYF. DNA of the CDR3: TGCGCCAGCAGCCAAGTGGCCGGGGGAGGCGTCGCAGATACGCAGTATTTT.

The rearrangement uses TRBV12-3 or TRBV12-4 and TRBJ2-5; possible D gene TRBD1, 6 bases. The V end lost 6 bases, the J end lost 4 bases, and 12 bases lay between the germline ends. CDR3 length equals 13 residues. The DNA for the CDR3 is TGTGCCAGCAGGAAGGGGGAAGGAGAGACCCAGTACTTC. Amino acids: CASRKGEGETQYF.

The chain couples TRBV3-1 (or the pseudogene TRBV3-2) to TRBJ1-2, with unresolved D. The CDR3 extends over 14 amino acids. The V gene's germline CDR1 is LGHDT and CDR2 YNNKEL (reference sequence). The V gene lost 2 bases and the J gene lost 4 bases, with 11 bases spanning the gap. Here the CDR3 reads CASSQRQLLYGYTF. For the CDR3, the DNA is TGTGCCAGCAGCCAAAGACAACTCCTCTATGGCTACACCTTC.

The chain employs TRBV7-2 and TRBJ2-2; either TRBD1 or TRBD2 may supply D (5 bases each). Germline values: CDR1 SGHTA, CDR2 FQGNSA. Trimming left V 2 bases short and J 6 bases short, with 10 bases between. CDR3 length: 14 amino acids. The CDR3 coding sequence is TGTGCCAGCAGCTTAATCGGGGCTGCCGGGGAGCTGTTTTTT. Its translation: CASSLIGAAGELFF. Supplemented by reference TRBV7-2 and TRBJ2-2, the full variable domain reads GAGVSQSPSNKVTEKGKDVELRCDPISGHTALYWYRQSLGQGLEFLIYFQGNSAPDKSGLPSDRFSAERTGGSVSTLTIQRTQQEDSAVYLCASSLIGAAGELFFGEGSRLTVL.

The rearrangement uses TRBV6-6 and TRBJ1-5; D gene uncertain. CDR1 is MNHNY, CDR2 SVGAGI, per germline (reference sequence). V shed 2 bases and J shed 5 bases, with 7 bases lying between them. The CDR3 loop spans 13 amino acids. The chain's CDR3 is CASSYMEDQPQHF. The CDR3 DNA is TGTGCCAGCAGTTACATGGAGGATCAGCCCCAGCATTTT.

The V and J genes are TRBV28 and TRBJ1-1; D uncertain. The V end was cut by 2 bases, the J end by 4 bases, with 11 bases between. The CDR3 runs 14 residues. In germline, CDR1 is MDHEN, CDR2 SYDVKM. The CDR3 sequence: CASSLKVGITEAFF. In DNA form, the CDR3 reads TGTGCCAGCAGTTTAAAAGTGGGGATCACTGAAGCTTTCTTT.

The CDR3 DNA sequence: TGTGCCAGCAGTGAGAGACTTCGGGACAAGTTTTTT. Protein sequence: CASSERLRDKFF. The rearrangement joins TRBV2 to TRBJ1-4; D might be TRBD1 (6 bases). Trimming removed 3 bases from V and 16 bases from J, with 15 bases in between. This CDR3 has 12 amino acids. The germline CDR1 and CDR2 sequences are SNHLY and FYNNEI.

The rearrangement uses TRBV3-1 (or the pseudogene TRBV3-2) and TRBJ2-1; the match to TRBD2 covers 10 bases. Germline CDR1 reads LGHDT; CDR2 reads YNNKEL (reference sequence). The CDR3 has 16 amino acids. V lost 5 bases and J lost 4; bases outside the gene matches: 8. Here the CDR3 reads CASSGFGLADYNEQFF. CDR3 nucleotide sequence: TGTGCCAGCAGCGGATTCGGACTAGCGGATTACAATGAGCAGTTCTTC.

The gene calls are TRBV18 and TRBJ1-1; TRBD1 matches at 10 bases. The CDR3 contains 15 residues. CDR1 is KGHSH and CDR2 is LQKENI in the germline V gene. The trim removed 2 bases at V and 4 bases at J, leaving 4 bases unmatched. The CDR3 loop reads CASSPTGTGVTEAFF. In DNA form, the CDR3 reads TGTGCCAGCTCACCAACGGGGACAGGGGTCACTGAAGCTTTCTTT.

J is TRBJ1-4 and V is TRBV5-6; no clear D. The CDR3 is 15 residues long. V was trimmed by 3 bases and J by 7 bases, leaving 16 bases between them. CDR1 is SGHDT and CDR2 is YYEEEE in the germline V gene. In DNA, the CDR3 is TGTGCCAGCAGCTCCATACGGGTGGGCGGTGAAAAACTGTTTTTT. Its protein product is CASSSIRVGGEKLFF.

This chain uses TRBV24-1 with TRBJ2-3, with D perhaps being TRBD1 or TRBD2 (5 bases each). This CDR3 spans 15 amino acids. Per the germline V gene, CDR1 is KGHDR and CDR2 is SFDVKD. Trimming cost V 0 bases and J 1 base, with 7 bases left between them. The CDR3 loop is CATSDLGGGTDTQYF. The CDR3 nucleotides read TGTGCCACCAGTGATTTGGGGGGAGGCACAGATACGCAGTATTTT.

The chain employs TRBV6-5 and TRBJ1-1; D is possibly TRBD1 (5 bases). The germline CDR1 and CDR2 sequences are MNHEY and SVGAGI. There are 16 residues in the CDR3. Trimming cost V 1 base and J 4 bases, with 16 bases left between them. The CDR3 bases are TGTGCCAGCAGTTACTTTGGGGACGCCTCGGGCACTGAAGCTTTCTTT. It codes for CASSYFGDASGTEAFF.